The rows below give T cell receptor beta chains drawn from one sample of a study of blood T cell repertoires in COVID-19. Repertoires were generated with immunoSEQ multiplex PCR, while TCRdb's copy carries only in-frame clones and drops some. The repertoire holds around 63,000 clones, roughly 72% seen once, with more than 4% in the top ten. Sequenced input: peripheral blood. These receptors were collected from a woman in her 70s with COVID-19, enrolled during active disease. Each CDR3 is given with its conserved first and last residue. The D gene is left open where the match is weak. The size field is filled for only some rows; it gives once, few, many or a size class.

V,D,J,size,length,CDR3,DNA
TRBV5-4,-,TRBJ2-1,-,13,CASRPQGRNEQFF,TGTGCCAGCAGACCACAGGGTAGGAATGAGCAGTTCTTC
TRBV14,TRBD2,TRBJ2-1,-,15,CASSSGTSRYNEQFF,TGTGCCAGCAGTTCCGGGACTAGCCGCTACAATGAGCAGTTCTTC
TRBV12-3/TRBV12-4,-,TRBJ1-2,-,12,CASSLSNYGYTF,TGTGCCAGCAGTTTGAGCAATTATGGCTACACCTTC
TRBV4-2,-,TRBJ1-2,-,15,CASSQEQGRVYGYTF,TGTGCCAGCAGCCAAGAGCAGGGGAGGGTCTATGGCTACACCTTC
TRBV5-4,TRBD1,TRBJ2-5,-,15,CASSLVGQGTETQYF,TGTGCCAGCAGCTTGGTTGGACAGGGGACGGAGACCCAGTACTTC
TRBV5-1,TRBD2,TRBJ2-5,once,17,CASSLGGLAGAQETQYF,TGCGCCAGCAGCTTGGGAGGACTAGCGGGGGCCCAAGAGACCCAGTACTTC
TRBV19,TRBD1,TRBJ1-1,-,17,CASSINWFDRVGTEAFF,TGTGCCAGTAGTATAAATTGGTTTGACAGGGTTGGCACTGAAGCTTTCTTT
TRBV27,TRBD2,TRBJ2-1,-,15,CASSPGLAAYNEQFF,TGTGCCAGCAGTCCGGGACTAGCGGCCTACAATGAGCAGTTCTTC
TRBV27,-,TRBJ2-4,-,14,CASSLSGQGNIQYF,TGTGCCAGCAGTTTATCGGGGCAGGGAAACATTCAGTACTTC
TRBV25-1,-,TRBJ2-3,-,12,CASTRGTDTQYF,TGTGCCAGCACCCGGGGGACAGATACGCAGTATTTT
TRBV10-2,TRBD1,TRBJ1-2,-,15,CASSGPGQGDYGYTF,TGCGCCAGCAGTGGGCCGGGACAGGGGGACTATGGCTACACCTTC
TRBV6-5,-,TRBJ1-2,-,13,CASPPPGADGYTF,TGTGCCAGTCCCCCCCCAGGGGCGGATGGCTACACCTTC
TRBV5-1,TRBD1,TRBJ1-6,-,13,CASGTGVDSPLHF,TGCGCCAGCGGGACAGGGGTTGATTCACCCCTCCACTTT
TRBV18,TRBD1,TRBJ2-1,-,13,CASSSNTGDEQFF,TGTGCCAGCTCATCAAACACAGGGGATGAGCAGTTCTTC
TRBV5-6,-,TRBJ1-1,-,14,CASTPKDSLTEAFF,TGTGCCAGCACCCCTAAGGACTCCCTCACTGAAGCTTTCTTT
TRBV6-5,TRBD1,TRBJ1-2,few,13,CASRPQGALGYTF,TGTGCCAGCAGACCTCAGGGGGCCCTAGGCTACACCTTC
TRBV7-8,TRBD2,TRBJ2-2,-,14,CASRRGSQVMELFF,TGTGCCAGCAGGCGGGGGTCACAGGTCATGGAGCTGTTTTTT
TRBV5-4,TRBD1,TRBJ1-3,-,15,CASSAGTAAGNTIYF,TGTGCCAGCAGTGCCGGGACAGCGGCTGGAAACACCATATATTTT
TRBV27,-,TRBJ1-1,-,13,CASRSNRNTEAFF,TGTGCCAGCAGATCCAACAGGAACACTGAAGCTTTCTTT
TRBV12-5,-,TRBJ2-5,-,13,CASGLGSGETQYF,TGTGCTAGTGGTTTGGGTAGCGGAGAGACCCAGTACTTC
TRBV3-1/TRBV3-2,-,TRBJ1-3,few,13,CASSQDLGNTIYF,TGTGCCAGCAGCCAAGATCTGGGCAACACCATATATTTT
TRBV6-2/TRBV6-3,TRBD1,TRBJ1-1,medium-sized,11,CASSTGVVAFF,TGTGCCAGCAGTACAGGGGTAGTGGCTTTCTTT
TRBV5-4,-,TRBJ1-1,-,12,CASSQTNTEAFF,TGTGCCAGCAGCCAGACTAACACTGAAGCTTTCTTT
TRBV11-2,-,TRBJ2-6,-,16,CASSLRGGYLANVLTF,TGTGCCAGCAGCTTAAGGGGGGGGTATTTGGCCAACGTCCTGACTTTC
TRBV2,TRBD1,TRBJ1-6,many,13,CASRTGGWSPLHF,TGTGCCAGCAGAACAGGGGGCTGGTCACCCCTCCACTTT
TRBV5-1,TRBD1,TRBJ2-1,many,14,CASSPGQAYNEQFF,TGCGCCAGCAGCCCCGGACAGGCCTACAATGAGCAGTTCTTC
TRBV29-1,TRBD2,TRBJ2-1,few,16,CSVEESRSGGPGEQFF,TGCAGCGTTGAAGAATCTCGGTCGGGAGGGCCTGGTGAGCAGTTCTTC
TRBV2,-,TRBJ1-5,-,14,CASRYRVGNQPQHF,TGTGCCAGCAGATACAGGGTGGGTAATCAGCCCCAGCATTTT
TRBV2,TRBD1,TRBJ2-5,-,15,CASSEGGQGAETQYF,TGTGCCAGCAGTGAGGGGGGACAGGGGGCTGAGACCCAGTACTTC
TRBV6-1,-,TRBJ2-4,-,13,CASSGGQGNIQYF,TGTGCCAGCAGCGGGGGGCAAGGAAACATTCAGTACTTC